The following is a T cell receptor (beta chain) sequence with its context. This record comes from a study of OX40 agonist ivuxolimab in advanced cancers. The J segment lost 5 bases and the V segment lost 6 bases, leaving 5 bases of the junction unmatched. The CDR3 extends over 14 amino acids. Germline lookup yields CDR1 LNHDA and CDR2 SQIVND (reference sequence). The assay was immunoSEQ multiplex PCR, and TCRdb's table has in-frame clones only and misses some. The repertoire holds 43,000 or so clones, with roughly 86% as singletons. This receptor was taken from an adult with an advanced solid tumor such as melanoma, head and neck, liver or kidney cancer. The specimen was CD4+ or CD8+ T cells sorted from blood, collected in a trial of the OX40 agonist ivuxolimab. The rearrangement joins TRBV19 to TRBJ2-7; 12 positions agree with TRBD2. The CDR3 reads CASSGLAGTHEQYF. For the CDR3, the DNA is TGTGCCAGTAGCGGACTAGCGGGGACCCACGAGCAGTACTTC.